The 10 T cell receptor beta chains listed next were all sequenced from one sample in a study of blood T cell repertoires in COVID-19. TCRdb's table, derived via immunoSEQ multiplex PCR, lists solely in-frame clones and lacks some. This table holds about 270,000 clones, more than 80% found once. Sample: PBMCs or T cells enriched from blood (not recorded which). The receptors come from a woman under 30 who had recovered from COVID-19.

This clone came up a few times. The rearrangement links TRBV6-5 to TRBJ1-2; 8 bases map to TRBD1. Germline CDR1 and CDR2: MNHEY and SVGAGI. V gave up 7 bases and J gave up 2 bases; unmatched junction bases: 6. CDR3 length: 14 residues. CDR3 protein: CASITDRGNYGYTF. CDR3 coding DNA: TGTGCCAGCATCACCGACAGGGGAAACTATGGCTACACCTTC.

CDR3 residues: CASSLQVSTTEAFF. Written as DNA, the CDR3 is TGCGCCAGCAGCTTGCAGGTATCTACCACTGAAGCTTTCTTT. V and J are TRBV5-1 and TRBJ1-1; D call uncertain. Germline V gene data show CDR1 as SGHRS and CDR2 as YFSETQ. The CDR3 sequence is 14 residues long. Between the trimmed V and J ends, which lost 1 base and 4 bases, there was a span of 11 bases.

The rearrangement links TRBV30 to TRBJ2-7, with TRBD1 matching over 8 bases. V shed 4 bases and J 2 bases; nucleotides not matched to a gene: 4. The CDR3 covers 13 residues. Germline V gives CDR1 GTSNPN, CDR2 SVGIG (reference sequence). The CDR3 here is CAWNIQGAYEQYF. The CDR3 nucleotides read TGTGCCTGGAACATACAGGGGGCCTACGAGCAGTACTTC.

The rearrangement links TRBV10-3 to TRBJ2-2, with 10 bases aligning to TRBD2. V shed 2 bases, J shed 4 bases, and the junction held 1 base outside the gene matches. CDR3 size: 15 residues. The germline V gene has CDR1 ENHRY and CDR2 SYGVKD. The CDR3 loop reads CAISESGGGTGELFF. The CDR3 DNA reads TGTGCCATCAGTGAGAGCGGGGGGGGCACCGGGGAGCTGTTTTTT.

This chain uses TRBV5-1 with TRBJ1-2, with TRBD1 identical over 12 bases. Germline CDR1 reads SGHRS; CDR2 reads YFSETQ. V dropped 4 bases and J dropped 7; count of bases not matched to a gene: 8. This CDR3 comprises 15 residues. The CDR3 nucleotides are TGCGCCAGCAGCCCCCCCGGGACAGGGGGCTTTGGCTACACCTTC. It encodes CASSPPGTGGFGYTF.

The gene calls are TRBV18 and TRBJ1-6; 7 positions match TRBD1. J gave up 7 bases and V 6 bases, and 9 bases lay outside the gene matches. There are 15 residues in the CDR3. Germline V gives CDR1 KGHSH, CDR2 LQKENI. As DNA, the CDR3 is TGTGCCAGCTCCCTCCTGGACAGGCAGAATTCACCCCTCCACTTT. Its protein is CASSLLDRQNSPLHF.

V and J are TRBV6-5 and TRBJ1-2, with TRBD1 as a possible D gene (6 bases). V lost 0 bases, J lost 3 bases, and 14 bases lay in between. The CDR3 sequence is 16 residues long. The germline CDR1 and CDR2 sequences are MNHEY and SVGAGI. The CDR3 region is CASSYSSGGGYYGYTF. CDR3 nucleotides: TGTGCCAGCAGTTACTCGAGTGGGGGCGGGTACTATGGCTACACCTTC.

The V call is TRBV19, the J call TRBJ1-3; 7 positions match TRBD1. The CDR3 has 18 residues. Germline assignment: CDR1 LNHDA and CDR2 SQIVND (reference sequence). V lost 6 bases, J lost 2 bases, and 16 bases stayed unmatched. The CDR3 protein is CASSPATGSSAAGNTIYF. The CDR3 nucleotides are TGTGCCAGTAGCCCCGCGACAGGGTCCTCAGCCGCTGGAAACACCATATATTTT.

This chain links TRBV3-1 (or the pseudogene TRBV3-2) with TRBJ1-3; D unresolved. The V end lost 2 bases, the J end lost 0 bases, and 11 bases lay between the germline ends. The CDR3 runs to 16 residues. Germline-derived CDR1 and CDR2 are LGHDT and YNNKEL (reference sequence). The CDR3 DNA sequence: TGTGCCAGCAGCCAACAGTCTCCGGGCTCTGGAAACACCATATATTTT. Its translation: CASSQQSPGSGNTIYF.

J is TRBJ1-1 and V is TRBV7-9, with D maybe TRBD1 (5 bases). Trimming removed 0 bases at V and 1 base at J, with 18 bases between. The CDR3 runs 18 residues. The germline CDR1 and CDR2 sequences are SEHNR and FQNEAQ (reference sequence). The CDR3 sequence: CASSLAFTTIQENTEAFF. Written as DNA, the CDR3 is TGTGCCAGCAGCTTAGCCTTCACCACAATACAGGAGAACACTGAAGCTTTCTTT.